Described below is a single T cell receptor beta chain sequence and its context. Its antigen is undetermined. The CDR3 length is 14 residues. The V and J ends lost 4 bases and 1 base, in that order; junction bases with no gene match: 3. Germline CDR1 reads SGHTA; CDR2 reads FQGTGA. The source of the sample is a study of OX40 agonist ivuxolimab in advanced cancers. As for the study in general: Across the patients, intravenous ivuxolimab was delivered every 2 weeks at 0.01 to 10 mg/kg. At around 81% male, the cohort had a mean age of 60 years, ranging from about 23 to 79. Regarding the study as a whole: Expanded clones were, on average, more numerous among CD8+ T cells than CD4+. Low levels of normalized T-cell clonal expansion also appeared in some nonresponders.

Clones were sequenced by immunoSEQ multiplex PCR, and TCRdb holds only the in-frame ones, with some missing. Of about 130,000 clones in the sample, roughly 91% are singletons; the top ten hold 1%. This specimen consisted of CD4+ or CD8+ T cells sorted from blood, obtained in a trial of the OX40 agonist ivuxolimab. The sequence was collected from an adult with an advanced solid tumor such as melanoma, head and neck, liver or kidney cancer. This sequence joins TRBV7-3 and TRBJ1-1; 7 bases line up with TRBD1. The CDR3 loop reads CASSSRTGNTEAFF. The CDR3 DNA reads TGTGCCAGCAGCTCTAGGACAGGGAACACTGAAGCTTTCTTT.